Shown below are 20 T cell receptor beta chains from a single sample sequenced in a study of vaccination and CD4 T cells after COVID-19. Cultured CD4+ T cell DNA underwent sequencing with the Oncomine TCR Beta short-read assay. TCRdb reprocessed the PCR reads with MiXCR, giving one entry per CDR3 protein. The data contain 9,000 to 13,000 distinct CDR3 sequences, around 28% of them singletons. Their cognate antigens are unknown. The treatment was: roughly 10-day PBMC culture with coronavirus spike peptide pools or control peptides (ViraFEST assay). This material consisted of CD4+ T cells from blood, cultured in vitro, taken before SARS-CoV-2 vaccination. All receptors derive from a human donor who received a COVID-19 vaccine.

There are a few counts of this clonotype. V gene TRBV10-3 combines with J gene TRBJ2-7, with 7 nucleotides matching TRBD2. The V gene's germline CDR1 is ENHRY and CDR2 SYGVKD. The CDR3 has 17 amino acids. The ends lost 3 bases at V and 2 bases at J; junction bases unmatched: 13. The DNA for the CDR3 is TGTGCCATCAGTGATTCGTCTGGCGGGGGTTCAACCTACGAGCAGTACTTC. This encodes CAISDSSGGGSTYEQYF.

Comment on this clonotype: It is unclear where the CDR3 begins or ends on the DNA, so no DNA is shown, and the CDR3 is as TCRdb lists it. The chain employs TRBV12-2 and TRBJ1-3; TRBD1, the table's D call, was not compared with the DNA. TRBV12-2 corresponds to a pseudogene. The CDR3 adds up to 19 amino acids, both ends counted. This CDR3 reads CASRWGQGNNLSSGNTIYF.

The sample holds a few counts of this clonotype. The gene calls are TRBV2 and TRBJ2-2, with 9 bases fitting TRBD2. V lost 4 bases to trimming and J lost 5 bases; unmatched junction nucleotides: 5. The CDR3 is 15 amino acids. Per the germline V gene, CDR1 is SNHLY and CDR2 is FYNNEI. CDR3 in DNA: TGTGCCAGCAGTGGTCTAACTAGCGGGACCGGGGAGCTGTTTTTT. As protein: CASSGLTSGTGELFF.

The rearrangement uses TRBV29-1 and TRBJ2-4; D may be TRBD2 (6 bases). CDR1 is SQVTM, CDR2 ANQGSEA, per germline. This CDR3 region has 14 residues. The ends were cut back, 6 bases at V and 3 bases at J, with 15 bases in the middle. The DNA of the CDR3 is TGCAGCGTGCGAGGGAGGTCTGGCAAAAACATTCAGTACTTC. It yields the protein CSVRGRSGKNIQYF.

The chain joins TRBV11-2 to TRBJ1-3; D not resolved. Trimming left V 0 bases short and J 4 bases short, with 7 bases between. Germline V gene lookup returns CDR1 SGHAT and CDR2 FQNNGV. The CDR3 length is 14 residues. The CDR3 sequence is CASSLDALGNTIYF. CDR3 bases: TGTGCCAGCAGCTTAGACGCCCTGGGAAACACCATATATTTT. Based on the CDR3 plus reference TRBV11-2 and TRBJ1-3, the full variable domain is EAGVAQSPRYKIIEKRQSVAFWCNPISGHATLYWYQQILGQGPKLLIQFQNNGVVDDSQLPKDRFSAERLKGVDSTLKIQPAKLEDSAVYLCASSLDALGNTIYFGEGSWLTVV.

The CDR3 DNA is TGCGCCAGCAGCTTGGATCCGGGGGGAGATACGCAGTATTTT. Encoded protein: CASSLDPGGDTQYF. The genes are TRBV5-1 and TRBJ2-3; 7 bases are a match to TRBD2. Germline V CDR1 and CDR2: SGHRS, YFSETQ. This CDR3 is 14 amino acids long. V shed 0 bases, J shed 5 bases, and the junction held 3 bases outside the gene matches.

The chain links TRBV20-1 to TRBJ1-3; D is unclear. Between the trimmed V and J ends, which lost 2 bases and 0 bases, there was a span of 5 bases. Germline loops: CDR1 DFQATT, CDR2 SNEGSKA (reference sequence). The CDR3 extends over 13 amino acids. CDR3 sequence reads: CSARLSSGNTIYF. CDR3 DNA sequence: TGCAGTGCTAGATTGAGCTCTGGAAACACCATATATTTT.

In nucleotides, the CDR3 is TGTGCCAGCAATTTCGGACGGATTTCTAACTATGGCTACACCTTC. Its translation: CASNFGRISNYGYTF. The V call is TRBV12-3 or TRBV12-4, the J call TRBJ1-2; the D is unclear. Trimming removed 7 bases from V and 0 bases from J, with 15 bases in between. This CDR3 spans 15 amino acids.

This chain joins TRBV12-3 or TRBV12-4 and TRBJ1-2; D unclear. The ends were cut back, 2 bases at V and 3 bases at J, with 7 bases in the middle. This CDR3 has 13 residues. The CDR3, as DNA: TGTGCCAGCAGTTTAAAGGCAGACTATGGCTACACCTTC. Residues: CASSLKADYGYTF.

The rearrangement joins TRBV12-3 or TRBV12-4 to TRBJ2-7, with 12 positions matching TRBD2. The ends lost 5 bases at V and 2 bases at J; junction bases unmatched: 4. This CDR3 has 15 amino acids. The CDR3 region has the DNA TGTGCCAGCAGTCCCTCTAGCGGGGGGGCCTACGAGCAGTACTTC. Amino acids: CASSPSSGGAYEQYF.

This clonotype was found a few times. CDR3 in DNA: TGTGCCAGCAGTTCGTACCGGGTAAAAAGCACAGATACGCAGTATTTT. It translates to CASSSYRVKSTDTQYF. The chain recombines TRBV11-3 with TRBJ2-3; D is ambiguous. The germline V and J ends were trimmed by 6 bases and 0 bases, with 16 bases remaining between them. Germline lookup yields CDR1 SGHNT and CDR2 YENEEA. The CDR3 length is 16 residues.

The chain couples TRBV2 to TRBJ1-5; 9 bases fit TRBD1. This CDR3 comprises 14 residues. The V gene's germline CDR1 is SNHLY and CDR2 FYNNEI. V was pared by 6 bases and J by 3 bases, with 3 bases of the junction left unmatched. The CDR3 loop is CASRGQGNNQPQHF. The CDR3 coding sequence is TGTGCCAGCAGGGGACAGGGTAACAATCAGCCCCAGCATTTT.

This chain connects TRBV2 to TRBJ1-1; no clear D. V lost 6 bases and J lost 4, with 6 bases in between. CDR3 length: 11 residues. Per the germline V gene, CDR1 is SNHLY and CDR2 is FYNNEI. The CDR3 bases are TGTGCCAGCAGCTTATTCACTGAAGCTTTCTTT. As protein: CASSLFTEAFF.

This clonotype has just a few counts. This chain's CDR3 is CASSIISGGRSYNEQFF. The CDR3 DNA follows: TGTGCCAGTAGTATCATTAGCGGGGGTCGCTCCTACAATGAGCAGTTCTTC. The chain links TRBV19 to TRBJ2-1, with TRBD2 identical over 9 bases. The CDR3 contains 17 residues. The ends lost 3 bases at V and 0 bases at J; junction bases unmatched: 6. Germline loops: CDR1 LNHDA, CDR2 SQIVND (reference sequence).

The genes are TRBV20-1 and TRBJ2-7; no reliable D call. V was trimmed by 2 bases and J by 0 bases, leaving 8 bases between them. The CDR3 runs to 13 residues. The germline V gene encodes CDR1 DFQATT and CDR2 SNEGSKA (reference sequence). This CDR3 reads CSARSGGSYEQYF. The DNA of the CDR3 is TGCAGTGCTAGATCTGGTGGCTCCTACGAGCAGTACTTC.

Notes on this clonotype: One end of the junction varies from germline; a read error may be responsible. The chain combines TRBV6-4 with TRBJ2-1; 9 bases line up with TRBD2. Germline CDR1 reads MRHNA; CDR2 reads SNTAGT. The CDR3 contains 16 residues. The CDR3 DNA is TGCGCCAGCAGTGACTCGTCTGCGGGGGGGCTGGTTGAGCAGTTCTTC. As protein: CASSDSSAGGLVEQFF.

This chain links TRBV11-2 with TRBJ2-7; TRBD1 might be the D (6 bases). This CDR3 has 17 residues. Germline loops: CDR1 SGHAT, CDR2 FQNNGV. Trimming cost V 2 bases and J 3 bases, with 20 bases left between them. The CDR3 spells CASSLSFTGLRFYEQYF. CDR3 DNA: TGTGCCAGCAGCTTATCCTTCACAGGGTTGAGGTTCTACGAGCAGTACTTC.

The DNA of the CDR3 is TGCGCCAGCCCGGACACCAACACTGAAGCTTTCTTT. Translated: CASPDTNTEAFF. The chain combines TRBV5-1 with TRBJ1-1; the D gene is possibly TRBD1 (5 bases). The CDR3 contains 12 residues. The germline CDR1 and CDR2 sequences are SGHRS and YFSETQ. V lost 7 bases and J lost 2, with 9 bases in between.

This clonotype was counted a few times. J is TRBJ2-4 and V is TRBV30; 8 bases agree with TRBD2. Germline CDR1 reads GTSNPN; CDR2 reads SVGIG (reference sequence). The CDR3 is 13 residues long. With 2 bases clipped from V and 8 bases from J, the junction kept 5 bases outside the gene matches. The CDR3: CAWSLPGGDIQYF. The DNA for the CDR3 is TGTGCCTGGAGTCTTCCGGGGGGGGACATTCAGTACTTC.

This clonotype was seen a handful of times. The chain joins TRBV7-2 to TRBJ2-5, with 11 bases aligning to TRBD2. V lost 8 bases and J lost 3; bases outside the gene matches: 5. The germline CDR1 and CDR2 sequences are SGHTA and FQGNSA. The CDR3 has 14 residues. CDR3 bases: TGTGCCAGCCTGGAACTAGCGGGGGAAGAGACCCAGTACTTC. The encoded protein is CASLELAGEETQYF.